Following are 24 T cell receptor beta chains from one sample sequenced in a study of blood T cells in healthy people across ages (dated by TCRdb to between 2014 and 2017). Receptors were amplified or captured by 5' RACE. These reads were obtained on an Illumina HiSeq 2500. A second PCR of about 7 to 12 cycles was performed with a sample-barcoded 5' primer and a J-beta primer mix. TCRdb redid the processing of the public reads, applying fastp at Q25 and MiXCR, and retained in-frame beta chains. Each entry merges the rows of one CDR3 protein and shows their most common DNA and genes. Counted in this sample were 890,000 or so distinct CDR3 sequences; 62% of them appeared once. The biggest ten clones account for about 30% of the sample. The sample consisted of blood. The origin of the receptors is a man in his thirties or forties in good health.

To note about this clonotype: The junction does not match germline at one end; this may be a read error. V gene TRBV29-1 combines with J gene TRBJ2-5; D unresolved. This CDR3 spans 13 amino acids. From germline, CDR1 is SQVTM and CDR2 ANQGSEA. CDR3 protein: CSVEKQVQETQYF. DNA for the CDR3: TGCAGCGTTGAAAAGCAGGTACAAGAGACTCAGTACTTC.

V is TRBV29-1 and J is TRBJ2-3, with TRBD2 matching 13 bases. This CDR3 spans 18 amino acids. Germline CDR1 and CDR2: SQVTM and ANQGSEA. V trimming: 6 bases; J trimming: 4 bases; junction bases outside the gene matches: 16. The CDR3 bases are TGCAGCGTAACCCTTGCGGGAGGACTAGCGGGGGCTGCAGATACGCAGTATTTT. Amino acid sequence: CSVTLAGGLAGAADTQYF.

In this sample, this clonotype turned up many times. The chain uses TRBV6-2 or TRBV6-3 and TRBJ2-1; D is unresolved. Trimming removed 2 bases from V and 8 bases from J, with 4 bases in between. The germline CDR1 and CDR2 sequences are MNHEY and SVGEGT. The CDR3 extends over 11 amino acids. The CDR3 spells CASSYGDEQFF. DNA for the CDR3: TGTGCCAGCAGTTACGGAGATGAGCAGTTCTTC.

V is TRBV7-2 and J is TRBJ2-1; D call uncertain. V was trimmed by 4 bases and J by 9 bases, leaving 19 bases between them. From germline, CDR1 is SGHTA and CDR2 FQGNSA. This CDR3 is built from 15 residues. CDR3 in DNA: TGTGCCAGCAGCTCCTCTCCCAAGGTCTCGGGTGAGCAGTTCTTC. It yields the protein CASSSSPKVSGEQFF.

V usage is TRBV7-9 and J usage is TRBJ2-3; D call uncertain. CDR1 and CDR2 (germline): SEHNR, FQNEAQ (reference sequence). V was cut by 2 bases and J by 6 bases, with 18 bases left in between. The CDR3 is 16 residues long. The CDR3 DNA is TGTGCCAGCAGCTTACGGTCAGGCTTCGAGGACGATACGCAGTATTTT. Its protein is CASSLRSGFEDDTQYF.

The rearrangement uses TRBV12-3 or TRBV12-4 and TRBJ2-3; the match to TRBD1 covers 7 bases. This CDR3 is 14 amino acids long. The V gene end was trimmed by 6 bases and the J gene end by 5 bases; junction bases not matched to a gene: 8. CDR3 in DNA: TGTGCCAGCAGAGAGGGGGCTCTTAGAGATACGCAGTATTTT. It is translated as CASREGALRDTQYF.

The chain is built from TRBV6-6 and TRBJ2-1; TRBD2 matches 10 bases. The CDR3 extends over 14 amino acids. Germline trimming cut 4 bases from V and 8 bases from J; bases unmatched to any gene: 5. Germline CDR1 and CDR2: MNHNY and SVGAGI (reference sequence). CDR3 nucleotide sequence: TGTGCCAGCAGTTGGGGACTAGCGACGGATGAGCAGTTCTTC. It encodes CASSWGLATDEQFF.

The V call is TRBV6-5, the J call TRBJ1-1; no clear D gene. The CDR3 covers 12 residues. V dropped 5 bases and J dropped 10 bases, with 14 bases sitting between them. Germline CDR1 is MNHEY and CDR2 is SVGAGI. This chain's CDR3 is CASSHRGSGAFF. DNA of the CDR3: TGTGCCAGCAGTCACCGGGGAAGTGGAGCTTTCTTT.

J is TRBJ2-5 and V is TRBV2, with D possibly matching TRBD2 (6 bases). The CDR3 extends over 12 amino acids. Germline values: CDR1 SNHLY, CDR2 FYNNEI. The V gene lost 8 bases and the J gene lost 1 base, with 8 bases spanning the gap. CDR3 coding DNA: TGTGCCAGCGGGGAGGTCCAAGAGACCCAGTACTTC. Translation: CASGEVQETQYF.

The CDR3 coding sequence is TGTGCCAGCAGTTCGACAGGAGCTACAGCCAAAAACATTCAGTACTTC. Translation: CASSSTGATAKNIQYF. The rearrangement joins TRBV28 to TRBJ2-4, with D perhaps matching TRBD1 (6 bases). With 4 bases removed from V and 0 bases from J, the gap between germline ends came to 13 bases. The CDR3 extends over 16 amino acids. The germline gives CDR1 MDHEN, CDR2 SYDVKM. Full variable domain (rest looked up from reference TRBV28 and TRBJ2-4): DVKVTQSSRYLVKRTGEKVFLECVQDMDHENMFWYRQDPGLGLRLIYFSYDVKMKEKGDIPEGYSVSREKKERFSLILESASTNQTSMYLCASSSTGATAKNIQYFGAGTRLSVL.

This chain connects TRBV29-1 to TRBJ2-4, with D perhaps TRBD1 (6 bases). The last part of the DNA fits TRBJ2-7 better; the J call may be wrong. Germline V gene data show CDR1 as SQVTM and CDR2 as ANQGSEA. The length of the CDR3 is 13 residues. CDR3 coding DNA: TGCAGCGTTGTTGCTGGACAGACCTACGAGCAGTACTTC. Translating it yields CSVVAGQTYEQYF.

This chain uses TRBV2 with TRBJ2-1; tentative D call: TRBD2 (6 bases). The CDR3 spans 13 residues. Per germline, CDR1 SNHLY and CDR2 FYNNEI. Between the trimmed V and J ends, which lost 6 bases and 6 bases, there was a span of 12 bases. As DNA, the CDR3 is TGTGCCAGCAGGTCCCGGGGACTCAATGAGCAGTTCTTC. This sequence encodes CASRSRGLNEQFF.

The gene calls are TRBV11-2 and TRBJ1-5, with D possibly matching TRBD1 (5 bases). Trimming shortened V by 5 bases and J by 6 bases, and 14 bases separated the two germline ends. The germline CDR1 and CDR2 sequences are SGHAT and FQNNGV. The CDR3 sequence is 14 residues long. DNA for the CDR3: TGTGCCAGCAGCCCAACCCAGGGTACTCAGCCCCAGCATTTT. Encoded protein: CASSPTQGTQPQHF.

The chain has TRBV5-4 and TRBJ2-7, with unresolved D. Germline CDR1 SGHNT, CDR2 YYREEE (reference sequence). This CDR3 is built from 14 residues. Trimming shortened V by 0 bases and J by 2 bases, and 9 bases separated the two germline ends. Here the CDR3 DNA reads TGTGCCAGCAGCTTGGCTGCACAGCCCTACGAGCAGTACTTC. Translation gives CASSLAAQPYEQYF.

The chain carries TRBV5-1 and TRBJ2-7; tentatively, D is TRBD1 (6 bases). The CDR3 is made up of 15 amino acids. Trimming left V 4 bases short and J 0 bases short, with 14 bases between. Per the germline V gene, CDR1 is SGHRS and CDR2 is YFSETQ. The CDR3 loop is CASSPWTANSYEQYF. In nucleotides, the CDR3 is TGCGCCAGCAGCCCCTGGACAGCCAACTCCTACGAGCAGTACTTC.

This clonotype was seen a handful of times. The chain uses TRBV7-3 and TRBJ1-2; 7 nucleotides align to TRBD1. Germline-derived CDR1 and CDR2 are SGHTA and FQGTGA. The CDR3 totals 16 residues. With V trimmed by 1 base and J by 0 bases, 5 bases remained unmatched. Written as DNA, the CDR3 is TGTGCCAGCAGCTTAAGAGGGGGCCAATCTAACTATGGCTACACCTTC. This encodes CASSLRGGQSNYGYTF.

To note about this clonotype: At one of its ends the junction is not consistent with the germline gene, which may arise from a read error. The rearrangement links TRBV5-6 to TRBJ2-1, with D unresolved. Germline values: CDR1 SGHDT, CDR2 YYEEEE. CDR3 length equals 12 residues. CDR3 loop: CAGSLVGETQFF. As DNA, the CDR3 is TGTGCCGGCAGCTTAGTAGGAGAGACCCAGTTCTTC.

This clonotype was seen a single time. As DNA, the CDR3 is TGCGCCAGCAGCCCCGAAGGCGGGGACTCCTACAATGAGCAGTTCTTC. Translation gives CASSPEGGDSYNEQFF. The chain uses TRBV5-1 and TRBJ2-1; D might be TRBD2 (6 bases). Trimming took 4 bases from V and 0 from J, leaving 14 bases between them. Germline V CDR1 and CDR2: SGHRS, YFSETQ. The CDR3 has 16 residues.

This clonotype occurred many times. V and J are TRBV4-2 and TRBJ2-7; D might be TRBD1 or TRBD2, each matching 5 bases. This CDR3 is 16 amino acids long. V was shortened by 4 bases and J by 1 base, with 17 bases between the two germline ends. Germline loops: CDR1 LGHNA, CDR2 YNFKEQ. CDR3 nucleotide sequence: TGTGCCAGCAGCCTAGGAAGTCGGGGCCTTTCCTACGAGCAGTACTTC. Translated: CASSLGSRGLSYEQYF.

The gene calls are TRBV7-9 and TRBJ1-5; a weak D match, TRBD1 (5 bases). Germline CDR1 is SEHNR and CDR2 is FQNEAQ (reference sequence). Trimming took 2 bases from V and 2 from J, leaving 16 bases between them. The CDR3 loop spans 17 amino acids. This chain's CDR3 is CASSLLGGEKGNQPQHF. The CDR3 DNA reads TGTGCCAGCAGCTTACTCGGGGGGGAGAAGGGCAATCAGCCCCAGCATTTT.

This chain links TRBV28 with TRBJ2-5; no clear D. The germline gives CDR1 MDHEN, CDR2 SYDVKM. This CDR3 is built from 13 residues. Trimming removed 4 bases at V and 5 bases at J, with 11 bases between. The CDR3 DNA reads as TGTGCCAGCAGTTCCTCGGGTCTCGAGACCCAGTACTTC. Its protein product is CASSSSGLETQYF.

The CDR3 DNA reads TGTGCCAGCAGCCTCCCCGGGACAGGGGGCACTGAAGCTTTCTTT. Translating gives CASSLPGTGGTEAFF. This chain joins TRBV4-2 and TRBJ1-1, with 11 bases identical to TRBD1. The CDR3 is made up of 15 amino acids. Trimming at V came to 4 bases and at J to 4 bases, leaving 5 bases not matched to a gene. CDR1 and CDR2 (germline): LGHNA, YNFKEQ.

V is TRBV4-1 and J is TRBJ2-3; 8 nucleotides align to TRBD2. The CDR3 is 16 residues long. V was clipped by 2 bases and J by 0 bases; unmatched bases: 4. Germline loops: CDR1 MGHRA, CDR2 YSYEKL. CDR3 sequence reads: CASSQTGLASTDTQYF. The CDR3 bases are TGCGCCAGCAGCCAAACCGGACTAGCTAGCACAGATACGCAGTATTTT.

The chain is built from TRBV5-6 and TRBJ2-7; the D is unclear. Matching the DNA end better, TRBJ2-1 makes the J call doubtful. CDR1 and CDR2 (germline): SGHDT, YYEEEE. The CDR3 is 14 residues long. DNA of the CDR3: TGTGCCAGCAGCTTGCCGACCAGAAACTACGAGCAGTTCTTC. Its translation: CASSLPTRNYEQFF.